One sample yielded the 12 T cell receptor beta chains listed below, sequenced in a study of T cell repertoires in cytomegalovirus infection. TCRdb redid the calling of the reads with MiXCR, one entry per CDR3 protein. Of around 180,000 distinct CDR3 sequences in the sample, roughly 19% were seen once. The sequenced material came from PBMCs. Receptors were obtained from a human donor in good health (CMV status not recorded). Some clones in this sample may be carry-over from other donors' samples.

V is TRBV6-5 and J is TRBJ1-1; D uncertain. CDR1 MNHEY and CDR2 SVGAGI come from the germline V gene. The CDR3 totals 12 residues. Trimming removed 2 bases at V and 8 bases at J, with 9 bases between. CDR3 sequence reads: CASSYRAEEAFF. In DNA, the CDR3 is TGTGCCAGCAGTTACCGGGCAGAAGAAGCTTTCTTT.

The J gene is TRBJ2-7, the V gene TRBV20-1; a possible D gene is TRBD1 (5 bases). Germline-derived CDR1 and CDR2 are DFQATT and SNEGSKA (reference sequence). This CDR3 contains 20 residues. The V gene lost 0 bases and the J gene lost 4 bases, with 31 bases spanning the gap. Here the CDR3 DNA reads TGCAGTGCTAGAGATTCGGCAGGATGGGGCAGCAACGTCCTACAGTACGAGCAGTACTTC. Its translation is CSARDSAGWGSNVLQYEQYF.

This clonotype was observed a handful of times. The rearrangement joins TRBV23-1 to TRBJ1-1; D is ambiguous. TRBV23-1 is an ORF, and what it does is uncertain. V was trimmed by 6 bases and J by 7 bases, leaving 9 bases between them. The CDR3 loop spans 11 amino acids. This CDR3 reads CASSHTFEAFF. Written as DNA, the CDR3 is TGCGCCAGCAGCCATACATTTGAAGCTTTCTTT.

The CDR3 DNA is TGCAGCGTTGAATTAGACTCCACCGGGGAGCTGTTTTTT. Protein: CSVELDSTGELFF. The gene calls are TRBV29-1 and TRBJ2-2; no firm D call. V was clipped by 2 bases and J by 4 bases, with 8 bases between them. The germline CDR1 and CDR2 sequences are SQVTM and ANQGSEA. The CDR3 runs 13 residues.

The CDR3 loop reads CASSSPGGQGTHQPQHF. The DNA of the CDR3 is TGTGCCAGCAGCTCACCCGGGGGACAGGGAACGCATCAGCCCCAGCATTTT. The chain couples TRBV12-3 or TRBV12-4 to TRBJ1-5; 9 positions agree with TRBD1. V shed 6 bases and J 5 bases; nucleotides not matched to a gene: 14. The CDR3 sequence is 17 residues long.

The rearrangement links TRBV28 to TRBJ2-3; no definite D call. From germline, CDR1 is MDHEN and CDR2 SYDVKM. V lost 5 bases, J lost 6 bases, and 12 bases lay in between. The CDR3 extends over 13 amino acids. The CDR3 loop reads CASSPHDLDTQYF. CDR3 bases: TGTGCCAGCAGTCCACACGATTTGGATACGCAGTATTTT.

This clonotype was counted many times. The V gene is TRBV12-5, the J gene TRBJ2-7; D remains unclear. CDR1 is LGHNT and CDR2 is FRNRAP in the germline V gene. The CDR3 has 15 amino acids. Trimming cost V 0 bases and J 7 bases, with 16 bases left between them. The CDR3 region has the DNA TGTGCTAGTGGTTTGGTACTTACCCGGTCGAAAGAGCAGTACTTC. It translates to CASGLVLTRSKEQYF.

This clonotype was detected only once. The chain is built from TRBV9 and TRBJ1-3; 7 bases fit TRBD1. The CDR3 is 17 amino acids. The J segment lost 2 bases and the V segment lost 0 bases, leaving 8 bases of the junction unmatched. CDR1 and CDR2 from the germline V gene are SGDLS and YYNGEE. CDR3 coding DNA: TGTGCCAGCAGCGTAGCCTCACAGGGGAAGACTGGAAACACCATATATTTT. Translation: CASSVASQGKTGNTIYF.

This chain uses TRBV4-1 with TRBJ2-3; unclear D gene. The CDR3 length is 13 residues. V lost 4 bases to trimming and J lost 1 base, with 6 bases between them. CDR1 is MGHRA, CDR2 YSYEKL, per germline. DNA of the CDR3: TGCGCCAGCAGCCCGTTGGGCACAGATACGCAGTATTTT. Its translation is CASSPLGTDTQYF.

This clonotype was counted ten times or more. The J gene is TRBJ2-3, the V gene TRBV7-2; 7 bases align to TRBD2. The trim removed 5 bases at V and 2 bases at J, leaving 10 bases unmatched. The length of the CDR3 is 16 residues. CDR1 and CDR2 from the germline V gene are SGHTA and FQGNSA. CDR3 nucleotide sequence: TGTGCCAGCAGCCGAAACGGGGGGTCCATCACAGATACGCAGTATTTT. Amino acids: CASSRNGGSITDTQYF.

The J gene is TRBJ2-7, the V gene TRBV28; the D gene is possibly TRBD1 (5 bases). Trimming took 3 bases from V and 4 from J, leaving 13 bases between them. Germline V gives CDR1 MDHEN, CDR2 SYDVKM. CDR3 size: 14 residues. This chain's CDR3 is CASSFTGPTYEQYF. CDR3 DNA sequence: TGTGCCAGCAGTTTTACAGGACCGACGTACGAGCAGTACTTC.

The chain is built from TRBV7-6 and TRBJ2-1; 11 bases map to TRBD1. V trimming: 5 bases; J trimming: 7 bases; junction bases outside the gene matches: 10. Germline V lookup: CDR1 SGHVS, CDR2 FNYEAQ. The CDR3 loop spans 16 amino acids. This CDR3 reads CASSEAGGQGANEQFF. CDR3 in DNA: TGTGCCAGCAGCGAAGCCGGTGGACAGGGGGCTAATGAGCAGTTCTTC.